This T cell receptor beta chain was sequenced for a study of CD8+ T cells in alopecia areata. Study details: Administration of oral tofacitinib to treated patients was at 5 to 10 mg twice daily.

As to treatment: oral pan-JAK inhibitor, 5-10 mg twice daily. The CDR3 is 11 amino acids. Per the germline V gene, CDR1 is SGHDT and CDR2 is YYEEEE. Trimming cost V 5 bases and J 6 bases, with 9 bases left between them. RNA extraction was followed by reverse transcription into cDNA, which acted as the sequencing template. TCRdb keeps only in-frame clones here, not all; method: immunoSEQ multiplex PCR. The sample records more than 200,000 clones, 64% being singletons. This clone has a handful of counts. The sequence was collected from a human donor with alopecia areata. Sample: CD4+ T cells sorted from blood, taken at week 4, from a patient treated with tofacitinib. The chain has TRBV5-6 and TRBJ2-7, with D uncertain. CDR3 residues: CASSSFLEQYF. The CDR3 coding sequence is TGTGCCAGCAGTTCTTTCCTCGAGCAGTACTTC.